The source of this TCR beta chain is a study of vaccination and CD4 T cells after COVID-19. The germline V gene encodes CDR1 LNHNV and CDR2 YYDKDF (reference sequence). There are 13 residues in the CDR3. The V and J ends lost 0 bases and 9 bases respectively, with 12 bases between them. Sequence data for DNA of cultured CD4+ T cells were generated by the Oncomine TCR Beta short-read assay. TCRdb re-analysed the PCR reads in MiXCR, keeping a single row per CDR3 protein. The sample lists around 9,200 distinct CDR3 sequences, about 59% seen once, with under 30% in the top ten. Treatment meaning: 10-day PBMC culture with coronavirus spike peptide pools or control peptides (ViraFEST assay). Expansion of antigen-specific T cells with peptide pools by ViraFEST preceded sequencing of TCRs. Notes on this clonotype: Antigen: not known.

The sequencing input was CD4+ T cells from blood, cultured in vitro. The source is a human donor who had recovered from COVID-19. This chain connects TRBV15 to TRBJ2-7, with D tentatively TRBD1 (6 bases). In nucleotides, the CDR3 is TGTGCCACCAGCAGAGATCAAGGGGGTTTGCAGTACTTC. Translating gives CATSRDQGGLQYF.